The subject of this entry is one T cell receptor beta chain. Trimming stripped 5 bases from V and 7 bases from J, with 15 bases between. This CDR3 spans 14 amino acids. Looked up from germline, CDR1 is MNHEY and CDR2 is SMNVEV (reference sequence). This sample is drawn from a study of blood T cell repertoires in COVID-19. At the level of the study: T cells, B-cell-depleted T cells, or PBMCs provided the cDNA or gDNA that served as material.

The study recruited people aged 18 to 89 years across approximately 24 US areas. Donors were grouped by their self-reported clinical history. Exposed study participants had met a COVID-19 case within 2 weeks before entry. Libraries were prepared by immunoSEQ multiplex PCR; TCRdb keeps only in-frame clonotypes and omits some of them. Here the sample spans 200,000 to 300,000 clones, over 80% being singletons. The specimen sequenced was PBMCs or T cells enriched from blood (not recorded which). V is TRBV27 and J is TRBJ1-5; the D is unclear. This TCR was sampled from a man in his fifties or sixties who had been exposed to COVID-19. CDR3 loop: CASSQWGSGQPQHF. The CDR3 DNA follows: TGTGCCAGCAGTCAGTGGGGTTCGGGGCAGCCCCAGCATTTT.